One and the same sample provided the 4 T cell receptor beta chains below, sequenced in a study of molecular identifiers for immune sequencing clone quantification. TCRdb called the PCR reads again in MiXCR, with one record for every CDR3 protein. The table lists approximately 590,000 distinct CDR3 sequences, less than 30% of them singletons, with 0.78% in the top ten. Sequencing input: naive CD8+ T cells from blood, with Jurkat cell RNA spiked in. The subset denotes: FACS-sorted CD8+CD4-CCR7+CD45RA+ naive T cells. The receptor set was obtained from a human donor in good health. Some libraries in this study had Jurkat cell RNA spiked in.

A few counts support this clonotype. The chain joins TRBV4-3 to TRBJ1-1; D uncertain. The CDR3 spans 15 residues. The V and J ends lost 1 base and 1 base respectively, with 10 bases between them. Germline V CDR1 and CDR2: LGHNA, YSLEER. The CDR3 reads CASSQGASWNTEAFF. In DNA, the CDR3 is TGCGCCAGCAGCCAAGGAGCCTCTTGGAACACTGAAGCTTTCTTT.

In its sample, this clonotype was seen once. A much larger clone lies a single base off, so this may be a read error. This chain connects TRBV9 to TRBJ2-5; tentative D call: TRBD2 (6 bases). Germline V gene sequence: CDR1 SGDLS, CDR2 YYNGEE. The CDR3 has 15 residues. CDR3 sequence: CASSARASAQETRYF. In nucleotides, the CDR3 is TGTGCCAGCAGCGCCCGCGCTAGCGCCCAAGAGACCCGGTACTTC.

This clonotype was recorded many times. The V gene is TRBV7-6, the J gene TRBJ2-7; no definite D call. V was trimmed by 0 bases and J by 2 bases, leaving 11 bases between them. CDR3 length equals 15 residues. CDR1 and CDR2 (germline): SGHVS, FNYEAQ. CDR3 bases: TGTGCCAGCAGCTTAGCTGTTGGCAAGACCTACGAGCAGTACTTC. Its protein is CASSLAVGKTYEQYF. Combining the CDR3 with reference TRBV7-6 and TRBJ2-7 gives the whole variable domain GAGVSQSPRYKVTKRGQDVALRCDPISGHVSLYWYRQALGQGPEFLTYFNYEAQQDKSGLPNDRFSAERPEGSISTLTIQRTEQRDSAMYRCASSLAVGKTYEQYFGPGTRLTVT.

With respect to this clonotype: A junction end diverges from the germline sequence, so it may reflect a read error. The rearrangement uses TRBV11-2 and TRBJ2-7; no firm D call. This CDR3 spans 13 amino acids. Germline lookup yields CDR1 SGHAT and CDR2 FQNNGV. Here the CDR3 DNA reads TGTGCCAGCAGCTTCGGAAGACCCTACGCGCAGTACTTC. Its translation is CASSFGRPYAQYF.